The clone carrying this TCR beta chain has a handful of counts. Its antigen is not known. The study ran its PCR with 60 Vbeta and 13 Jbeta primers. Clones were read by immunoSEQ multiplex PCR, and TCRdb kept only the in-frame ones, dropping some. The profile shows 45,000 to 55,000 clones, 80% of them singletons. In germline, CDR1 is MDHEN, CDR2 SYDVKM. The germline V and J ends were trimmed by 10 bases and 3 bases, with 18 bases remaining between them. The CDR3 spans 14 residues. The data stem from a study of cytomegalovirus exposure and HLA in healthy donors. Study-level results: Common viral pathogens seemed to be connected with several of the most significant clusters, according to a later analysis.

The chain has TRBV28 and TRBJ1-1; the D gene is possibly TRBD1 (5 bases). The sample was PBMCs. This clonotype was sampled from a man between 25 and 39 years old in good health and CMV-seropositive. Written as DNA, the CDR3 is TGTGCCACCGTAAAACCTCGGGGGGACACTGAAGCTTTCTTT. Encoded protein: CATVKPRGDTEAFF.